The following is a TCR beta chain sequence with its context. This sample is drawn from a study of regulatory T cells in long-lasting Graves disease. iRepertoire HTBI primers and Arm-PCR of CDR3 regions built TCR beta libraries. TCRdb ran MiXCR on the multiplex PCR reads and lists one entry per CDR3 protein. Of fewer than 550,000 distinct CDR3 sequences in the sample, about 16% were seen once. Time point given: newly diagnosed GD, antithyroid drugs for less than 3 months. Making the TCR library involved RNA that had been extracted from PBMCs. In Xi'an, China, an endocrinology department was the source of patients. V was clipped by 0 bases and J by 2 bases, with 13 bases between them. Germline CDR1 is LNHDA and CDR2 is SQIVND (reference sequence). The CDR3 sequence is 16 residues long. The sample also formed part of further work on T cells in Graves' hyperthyroidism and ophthalmopathy.

The chain has TRBV19 and TRBJ2-5; no reliable D call. The clonotype comes from a woman in her forties or fifties with Graves disease. The starting material was peripheral blood mononuclear cells (PBMCs), obtained at new diagnosis, from a patient treated with antithyroid drugs. CDR3 sequence (DNA): TGTGCCAGTAGTATAGATCTGAACACAAGACAAGAGACCCAGTACTTC. Protein sequence: CASSIDLNTRQETQYF.